These 18 T cell receptor beta chains were sequenced from one sample in a study of cytomegalovirus exposure and HLA in healthy donors. It was with 60 Vbeta and 13 Jbeta primers that the PCR ran. Sequencing was performed with immunoSEQ multiplex PCR; in TCRdb, only in-frame clones are kept and a portion is missing. Among about 150,000 clones listed, roughly 70% were seen once. The sample comprised PBMCs. The source is a man aged 18-30 years in good health and CMV-seropositive.

V gene TRBV15 combines with J gene TRBJ2-1; 9 bases match TRBD1. The CDR3 has 15 residues. Germline V CDR1 and CDR2: LNHNV, YYDKDF (reference sequence). V lost 8 bases and J lost 8; bases outside the gene matches: 13. The CDR3 loop is CATGMATGGRHEQFF. CDR3 nucleotides: TGTGCCACCGGGATGGCGACAGGGGGTAGGCATGAGCAGTTCTTC. Using reference TRBV15 and TRBJ2-1 for the parts outside the CDR3, the full variable domain is DAMVIQNPRYQVTQFGKPVTLSCSQTLNHNVMYWYQQKSSQAPKLLFHYYDKDFNNEADTPDNFQSRRPNTSFCFLDIRSPGLGDTAMYLCATGMATGGRHEQFFGPGTRLTVL.

This clone turned up a few times. This chain joins TRBV30 and TRBJ1-2; D call uncertain. Trimming removed 2 bases at V and 1 base at J, with 5 bases between. The CDR3 runs 12 residues. The V gene's germline CDR1 is GTSNPN and CDR2 SVGIG (reference sequence). The CDR3 DNA reads as TGTGCCTGGAGTTTCAGTAACTATGGCTACACCTTC. This sequence encodes CAWSFSNYGYTF.

The chain recombines TRBV7-2 with TRBJ2-7; D uncertain. Germline CDR1 and CDR2: SGHTA and FQGNSA. The length of the CDR3 is 12 residues. V dropped 0 bases and J dropped 12 bases, with 12 bases sitting between them. The CDR3 sequence is CASSLAPGFTYF. As DNA, the CDR3 is TGTGCCAGCAGCTTAGCGCCGGGTTTCACGTACTTC.

The V gene is TRBV9, the J gene TRBJ1-3; 8 bases align to TRBD1. Per the germline V gene, CDR1 is SGDLS and CDR2 is YYNGEE. CDR3 length: 16 amino acids. V dropped 1 base and J dropped 0; count of bases not matched to a gene: 3. The CDR3 loop reads CASSVQGAISGNTIYF. The CDR3 nucleotides are TGTGCCAGCAGCGTACAGGGGGCCATCTCTGGAAACACCATATATTTT. Drawing the rest from reference TRBV9 and TRBJ1-3, the complete variable domain is DSGVTQTPKHLITATGQRVTLRCSPRSGDLSVYWYQQSLDQGLQFLIQYYNGEERAKGNILERFSAQQFPDLHSELNLSSLELGDSALYFCASSVQGAISGNTIYFGEGSWLTVV.

The gene calls are TRBV27 and TRBJ2-7; unclear D gene. CDR3 length equals 13 residues. Germline V CDR1 and CDR2: MNHEY, SMNVEV (reference sequence). The V end was cut by 6 bases, the J end by 1 base, with 10 bases between. CDR3 in amino acids: CASRELSSYEQYF. Written as DNA, the CDR3 is TGTGCCAGCAGAGAACTGTCTTCCTACGAGCAGTACTTC.

CDR3 sequence (DNA): TGTGCCAGCAGTTTTCTGCCCGGGAGGGCCCCTGAGCAGTTCTTC. It yields the protein CASSFLPGRAPEQFF. The chain joins TRBV28 to TRBJ2-1, with 8 nucleotides matching TRBD2. Germline CDR1 is MDHEN and CDR2 is SYDVKM. Losses at the gene ends were 3 bases for V and 9 bases for J; bases not matched to a gene: 10. The CDR3 runs 15 residues.

The V and J genes are TRBV7-2 and TRBJ1-1; D unclear. The CDR3 loop spans 14 amino acids. Trimming stripped 1 base from V and 5 bases from J, with 11 bases between. Germline values: CDR1 SGHTA, CDR2 FQGNSA. CDR3 bases: TGTGCCAGCAGCTTAGTGGCCCAAACAACTGAAGCTTTCTTT. As protein: CASSLVAQTTEAFF.

The V gene is TRBV2, the J gene TRBJ2-7; tentatively, D is TRBD1 (6 bases). Germline V CDR1 and CDR2: SNHLY, FYNNEI. The CDR3 sequence is 15 residues long. Trimming shortened V by 7 bases and J by 7 bases, and 23 bases separated the two germline ends. CDR3 DNA sequence: TGTGCCAGCATTTCCTACCGGGACAACGTTGGGGAGCAGTACTTC. It translates to CASISYRDNVGEQYF. Full variable domain (missing parts from reference TRBV2 and TRBJ2-7): EPEVTQTPSHQVTQMGQEVILRCVPISNHLYFYWYRQILGQKVEFLVSFYNNEISEKSEIFDDQFSVERPDGSNFTLKIRSTKLEDSAMYFCASISYRDNVGEQYFGPGTRLTVT.

This rearrangement joins TRBV7-2 to TRBJ2-7, with 8 bases matching TRBD2. Germline CDR1 SGHTA, CDR2 FQGNSA. This CDR3 contains 16 residues. Trimming cost V 3 bases and J 5 bases; bases outside gene matches: 12. DNA of the CDR3: TGTGCCAGCAGCTTGGTAGCGGGATTTCATCTCAACGAGCAGTACTTC. It specifies CASSLVAGFHLNEQYF. The full variable domain, with the rest looked up from reference TRBV7-2 and TRBJ2-7, is GAGVSQSPSNKVTEKGKDVELRCDPISGHTALYWYRQSLGQGLEFLIYFQGNSAPDKSGLPSDRFSAERTGGSVSTLTIQRTQQEDSAVYLCASSLVAGFHLNEQYFGPGTRLTVT.

The rearrangement links TRBV19 to TRBJ2-7; maybe TRBD2 (5 bases). Per germline, CDR1 LNHDA and CDR2 SQIVND (reference sequence). This CDR3 is 15 amino acids long. The ends were cut back, 5 bases at V and 4 bases at J, with 18 bases in the middle. CDR3 residues: CASSLTHGLNYEQYF. CDR3 in DNA: TGTGCCAGTAGTCTAACCCATGGACTGAATTACGAGCAGTACTTC. The variable domain in full, with the rest retrieved from reference TRBV19 and TRBJ2-7, is DGGITQSPKYLFRKEGQNVTLSCEQNLNHDAMYWYRQDPGQGLRLIYYSQIVNDFQKGDIAEGYSVSREKKESFPLTVTSAQKNPTAFYLCASSLTHGLNYEQYFGPGTRLTVT.

This clone was observed once. The chain recombines TRBV6-5 with TRBJ1-1; D is unclear. From germline, CDR1 is MNHEY and CDR2 SVGAGI. This CDR3 region has 15 residues. The V gene lost 2 bases and the J gene lost 0 bases, with 10 bases spanning the gap. The CDR3 DNA sequence: TGTGCCAGCAGTTACGATAGACACCTGAACACTGAAGCTTTCTTT. The encoded protein is CASSYDRHLNTEAFF.

The chain has TRBV6-4 and TRBJ2-1, with D maybe TRBD2 (5 bases). The length of the CDR3 is 16 residues. V lost 5 bases and J lost 0, with 14 bases in between. Germline CDR1 MRHNA, CDR2 SNTAGT. The CDR3 bases are TGTGCCAGCAGTCCATCATCGGGAACCTCCTACAATGAGCAGTTCTTC. It yields the protein CASSPSSGTSYNEQFF.

This chain joins TRBV19 and TRBJ1-2; 8 bases align to TRBD1. J was trimmed by 3 bases and V by 4 bases; bases with no gene match: 7. Germline CDR1 LNHDA, CDR2 SQIVND (reference sequence). The CDR3 runs to 15 residues. The CDR3 loop reads CASSKRDRYDYGYTF. CDR3 in DNA: TGTGCCAGTAGTAAGAGGGACAGGTACGACTATGGCTACACCTTC.

The genes are TRBV5-6 and TRBJ1-6; 10 nucleotides agree with TRBD1. V gave up 4 bases and J gave up 4 bases; unmatched junction bases: 5. This CDR3 spans 16 amino acids. CDR1 and CDR2 from the germline V gene are SGHDT and YYEEEE. The CDR3 is CASSERQGAYNSPLHF. The CDR3 nucleotides are TGTGCCAGCAGCGAACGACAGGGGGCATATAATTCACCCCTCCACTTT.

The DNA for the CDR3 is TGTGCCAGCTCATCGAGACAGGGGGAATCACCCCTCCACTTT. Translation gives CASSSRQGESPLHF. V gene TRBV18 combines with J gene TRBJ1-6, with 9 bases fitting TRBD1. The V segment lost 5 bases and the J segment 10 bases; nucleotides outside the gene matches: 6. This CDR3 contains 14 residues. CDR1 and CDR2 (germline): KGHSH, LQKENI. Full variable domain (outside the CDR3, taken from reference TRBV18 and TRBJ1-6): NAGVMQNPRHLVRRRGQEARLRCSPMKGHSHVYWYRQLPEEGLKFMVYLQKENIIDESGMPKERFSAEFPKEGPSILRIQQVVRGDSAAYFCASSSRQGESPLHFGNGTRLTVT.

This clone was counted once. The gene calls are TRBV19 and TRBJ2-5; 9 bases match TRBD2. The V gene's germline CDR1 is LNHDA and CDR2 SQIVND (reference sequence). V lost 4 bases and J lost 4; bases outside the gene matches: 7. The length of the CDR3 is 15 residues. The CDR3 reads CASSTLREGRETQYF. CDR3 nucleotide sequence: TGTGCCAGTAGTACCTTGCGGGAGGGCCGAGAGACCCAGTACTTC.

The DNA of the CDR3 is TGTGCCAGCTCCCAGCTCCGGGGGGGCACAGATACGCAGTATTTT. It specifies CASSQLRGGTDTQYF. This chain joins TRBV18 and TRBJ2-3; 7 bases map to TRBD2. The length of the CDR3 is 15 residues. The germline V gene encodes CDR1 KGHSH and CDR2 LQKENI. With 6 bases clipped from V and 1 base from J, the junction kept 7 bases outside the gene matches.

This chain connects TRBV25-1 to TRBJ1-4; weak D call: TRBD1 (5 bases). This CDR3 region has 10 residues. V shed 10 bases and J shed 13 bases, with 13 bases lying between them. Germline V CDR1 and CDR2: MGHDK, SYGVNS. The CDR3 region is CATGTWRLFF. The CDR3 region has the DNA TGTGCCACCGGGACTTGGAGACTGTTTTTT.